This T cell receptor (beta chain) was captured by sequencing in a study of blood T cells in healthy people across ages. A sample-barcoded 5' primer and a J-beta primer mix were used in a second PCR of about 7 to 12 cycles. TCRdb passed the 5' RACE reads through MiXCR, listing each CDR3 protein once. The top ten hold under 60% of the sample, which has 350,000 to 450,000 distinct CDR3 sequences, 50% to 60% seen once. The origin of this receptor is a man aged 60 to 75 in good health. Sequencing was performed on blood.

CDR3 in DNA: TGTGCCATCAGCACAGGATCCTACGAGCAGTACTTC. Its protein is CAISTGSYEQYF. This chain joins TRBV10-3 and TRBJ2-7, with TRBD1 as a possible D gene (5 bases). The CDR3 is made up of 12 amino acids. V lost 6 bases and J 1 base, leaving 7 bases between the germline ends. Germline lookup yields CDR1 ENHRY and CDR2 SYGVKD.